What follows describes a single T cell receptor (beta chain). Its antigen is unknown. The germline CDR1 and CDR2 sequences are SGHTA and FQGTGA. The CDR3 loop spans 15 amino acids. V was pared by 5 bases and J by 1 base, with 12 bases between. These data originate in a study of blood T cells in healthy people across ages. Study-level results: PBMC samples, being unsorted, prevented any conclusive comparison of naive and antigen-experienced cells.

Each sample used at least 6 million PBMCs. Primed by a sample-barcoded 5' primer and a J-beta primer mix, a second PCR proceeded for 7 to 11 cycles. A template-switch adaptor with 12 random nucleotides tagged each cDNA molecule. Each CDR3 protein gets one entry after TCRdb re-called the 5' RACE reads with MiXCR. The top ten hold over 2% of the sample, which has about 1.8 million distinct CDR3 sequences, around 50% seen once. The sequence was collected from a woman in her 40s in good health. Sequencing used blood. The genes are TRBV7-3 and TRBJ2-1, with a tentative D call TRBD2 (5 bases). CDR3 loop: CASSRIRGSYNEQFF. CDR3 bases: TGTGCCAGCAGCCGGATAAGAGGGTCCTACAATGAGCAGTTCTTC.